A single sample is the source of the 25 T cell receptor beta chains below, sequenced in a study of blood T cell repertoires in COVID-19. Only in-frame clones appear in the TCRdb table, and some are missing; sequencing was by immunoSEQ multiplex PCR. This sample has 90,000 to 120,000 clones, with 85% to 95% found just once. The sequenced sample consisted of peripheral blood. The receptors stem from a woman in her twenties or thirties with acute or convalescent COVID-19.

This clone has more than one count but fewer than ten. This chain connects TRBV9 to TRBJ1-6, with 11 bases identical to TRBD1. V shed 3 bases, J shed 5 bases, and the junction held 1 base outside the gene matches. This CDR3 region has 15 residues. The germline V gene has CDR1 SGDLS and CDR2 YYNGEE. This CDR3 is CASSAGQGDNSPLHF. The CDR3 DNA reads as TGTGCCAGCAGCGCGGGACAGGGGGATAATTCACCCCTCCACTTT.

The chain links TRBV21-1 to TRBJ1-6; the D call TRBD1 from the table was never checked on the DNA. TRBV21-1 is given as a pseudogene. The CDR3 consists of 18 residues. DNA for the CDR3: TGTGCCAGCAGCAAAGTCCAGGGGTTGGGCTCCTATAATTCACCCCTCCACTTT. Its translation: CASSKVQGLGSYNSPLHF.

This sequence joins TRBV7-2 and TRBJ1-3; D unresolved. Germline CDR1 SGHTA, CDR2 FQGNSA. V lost 2 bases and J lost 0, with 14 bases in between. This CDR3 is 17 amino acids long. The CDR3 sequence: CASSLTVGGSSGNTIYF. The DNA of the CDR3 is TGTGCCAGCAGCTTAACGGTAGGCGGAAGCTCTGGAAACACCATATATTTT.

The rearrangement joins TRBV9 to TRBJ2-7; weak D call: TRBD2 (5 bases). Germline-derived CDR1 and CDR2 are SGDLS and YYNGEE. Trimming pared 4 bases from V and 2 bases from J, leaving 13 bases between. The CDR3 is 14 amino acids. CDR3 nucleotides: TGTGCCAGCAGCCCAGCTAGCTACCCCTACGAGCAGTACTTC. Its translation is CASSPASYPYEQYF.

The rearrangement joins TRBV19 to TRBJ1-5; 8 positions agree with TRBD1. There are 14 residues in the CDR3. The germline gives CDR1 LNHDA, CDR2 SQIVND (reference sequence). J gave up 4 bases and V 7 bases, and 6 bases lay outside the gene matches. CDR3 DNA sequence: TGTGCCAGTAACCTAGGACAGGGTAATCAGCCCCAGCATTTT. This gives the protein CASNLGQGNQPQHF.

The chain uses TRBV7-2 and TRBJ2-7, with 11 positions matching TRBD1. This CDR3 is 14 amino acids long. V shed 1 base and J 5 bases; nucleotides not matched to a gene: 1. CDR1 SGHTA and CDR2 FQGNSA come from the germline V gene. CDR3 sequence (DNA): TGTGCCAGCAGCTTAGGGACAGGGGGCCACGAGCAGTACTTC. It yields the protein CASSLGTGGHEQYF.

J is TRBJ2-7 and V is TRBV11-3, with D perhaps TRBD2 (6 bases). Germline values: CDR1 SGHNT, CDR2 YENEEA. V was shortened by 1 base and J by 0 bases, with 10 bases between the two germline ends. The CDR3 has 15 amino acids. DNA of the CDR3: TGTGCCAGCAGCTTAGGTGGAGGGAGCTCCTACGAGCAGTACTTC. Translating it yields CASSLGGGSSYEQYF.

The V call is TRBV5-1, the J call TRBJ1-3; D gene unclear. Germline lookup yields CDR1 SGHRS and CDR2 YFSETQ. Trimming left V 4 bases short and J 4 bases short, with 9 bases between. This CDR3 is built from 13 residues. CDR3 loop: CASSPGSGNTIYF. The DNA of the CDR3 is TGCGCCAGCAGCCCGGGATCGGGAAACACCATATATTTT.

The CDR3 spells CASSQDTMGQGNEKLFF. CDR3 nucleotides: TGCGCCAGCAGCCAAGATACTATGGGACAGGGGAATGAAAAACTGTTTTTT. The chain combines TRBV4-3 with TRBJ1-4, with 10 bases that match TRBD1. This CDR3 comprises 17 residues. From germline, CDR1 is LGHNA and CDR2 YSLEER. The V segment lost 0 bases and the J segment 5 bases; nucleotides outside the gene matches: 6.

The V and J genes are TRBV11-3 and TRBJ2-1; 7 positions agree with TRBD1. Germline lookup yields CDR1 SGHNT and CDR2 YENEEA. The ends lost 5 bases at V and 0 bases at J; junction bases unmatched: 4. This CDR3 is 15 amino acids long. The CDR3 spells CASSLRGNSYNEQFF. DNA for the CDR3: TGTGCCAGCAGCCTCAGGGGGAACTCCTACAATGAGCAGTTCTTC.

The chain recombines TRBV18 with TRBJ2-6; TRBD1 agrees at 9 bases. This CDR3 region has 17 residues. V trimming: 3 bases; J trimming: 4 bases; junction bases outside the gene matches: 7. Germline V gives CDR1 KGHSH, CDR2 LQKENI. CDR3: CASSPGQGSRGANVLTF. DNA of the CDR3: TGTGCCAGCTCACCCGGACAGGGGTCTAGGGGGGCCAACGTCCTGACTTTC.

CDR3 residues: CASSQVSTDTQYF. CDR3 coding DNA: TGTGCCAGCAGCCAAGTAAGCACAGATACGCAGTATTTT. This rearrangement joins TRBV4-2 to TRBJ2-3; no clear D. The CDR3 totals 13 residues. The ends were cut back, 1 base at V and 0 bases at J, with 2 bases in the middle. The germline gives CDR1 LGHNA, CDR2 YNFKEQ.

The chain combines TRBV11-2 with TRBJ1-2; D not certain. Per germline, CDR1 SGHAT and CDR2 FQNNGV. The CDR3 is 15 residues long. Trimming cost V 5 bases and J 1 base, with 14 bases left between them. The CDR3 sequence is CASSPPGFGNYGYTF. As DNA, the CDR3 is TGTGCCAGCAGCCCCCCCGGGTTTGGTAACTATGGCTACACCTTC.

The rearrangement joins TRBV6-6 to TRBJ2-5; TRBD2 might be the D (5 bases). The germline gives CDR1 MNHNY, CDR2 SVGAGI (reference sequence). The CDR3 runs 12 residues. V shed 6 bases and J shed 4 bases, with 9 bases lying between them. CDR3 region: CASRGRGETQYF. CDR3 bases: TGTGCCAGCAGAGGCCGGGGAGAGACCCAGTACTTC.

The V gene is TRBV6-2 or TRBV6-3, the J gene TRBJ2-7; D ambiguous. Germline V gene sequence: CDR1 MNHEY, CDR2 SVGEGT. The CDR3 consists of 13 residues. With 4 bases removed from V and 6 bases from J, the gap between germline ends came to 13 bases. CDR3 coding DNA: TGTGCCAGCAGTTCCTACTTTAGAGGCGAGCAGTACTTC. Translating gives CASSSYFRGEQYF.

V is TRBV7-9 and J is TRBJ1-2; 7 nucleotides align to TRBD1. The V segment lost 4 bases and the J segment 14 bases; nucleotides outside the gene matches: 13. The V gene's germline CDR1 is SEHNR and CDR2 FQNEAQ (reference sequence). The CDR3 extends over 13 amino acids. CDR3 amino acids: CASSSRTGRLLTF. CDR3 bases: TGTGCCAGCAGCTCCAGGACAGGCCGCCTGCTAACCTTC.

As regards this clone: A junction boundary mismatches the germline segment, possibly from a read error. This chain uses TRBV30 with TRBJ2-5, with 7 bases that match TRBD1. Germline lookup yields CDR1 GTSNPN and CDR2 SVGIG (reference sequence). The CDR3 runs 15 residues. As DNA, the CDR3 is TGTGCCCGGAGTGAGGAAGGGGGCGTTGGAGAGACCCAGTACTTC. Protein: CARSEEGGVGETQYF.

The rearrangement joins TRBV15 to TRBJ2-3, with 7 bases fitting TRBD2. After removal of 2 bases from V and 4 bases from J, the junction contained 6 bases not matched to a gene. Germline assignment: CDR1 LNHNV and CDR2 YYDKDF (reference sequence). This CDR3 spans 15 amino acids. CDR3 amino acids: CATSRMAGEADTQYF. CDR3 sequence (DNA): TGTGCCACCAGCAGAATGGCGGGAGAGGCAGATACGCAGTATTTT. The variable domain in full, completed from reference TRBV15 and TRBJ2-3, reads DAMVIQNPRYQVTQFGKPVTLSCSQTLNHNVMYWYQQKSSQAPKLLFHYYDKDFNNEADTPDNFQSRRPNTSFCFLDIRSPGLGDTAMYLCATSRMAGEADTQYFGPGTRLTVL.

The chain carries TRBV7-2 and TRBJ2-3; TRBD2 is a possible D gene (6 bases). V dropped 7 bases and J dropped 4 bases, with 12 bases sitting between them. The CDR3 totals 13 residues. Germline CDR1 reads SGHTA; CDR2 reads FQGNSA. CDR3 sequence (DNA): TGTGCCAGCAACTCGGGGGTCGCAGATACGCAGTATTTT. This gives the protein CASNSGVADTQYF. The variable domain in full, with the rest retrieved from reference TRBV7-2 and TRBJ2-3, is GAGVSQSPSNKVTEKGKDVELRCDPISGHTALYWYRQSLGQGLEFLIYFQGNSAPDKSGLPSDRFSAERTGGSVSTLTIQRTQQEDSAVYLCASNSGVADTQYFGPGTRLTVL.

This clone is a singleton in its sample. The chain couples TRBV24-1 to TRBJ1-1, with 12 bases fitting TRBD1. The CDR3 is made up of 16 amino acids. CDR1 is KGHDR and CDR2 is SFDVKD in the germline V gene. Trimming took 6 bases from V and 1 from J; bases not matched to a gene: 5. The CDR3 nucleotides are TGTGCCACCAGTAAGGGACAGGGGGCTGGGAACACTGAAGCTTTCTTT. This gives the protein CATSKGQGAGNTEAFF.

The chain couples TRBV18 to TRBJ2-1, with D hard to call. CDR3 length: 12 residues. Trimming shortened V by 1 base and J by 5 bases, and 3 bases separated the two germline ends. Germline V lookup: CDR1 KGHSH, CDR2 LQKENI. DNA of the CDR3: TGTGCCAGCTCACCACTAGACAATGAGCAGTTCTTC. It yields the protein CASSPLDNEQFF.

The chain carries TRBV4-3 and TRBJ1-5, with 9 bases identical to TRBD1. Germline trimming cut 0 bases from V and 1 base from J; bases unmatched to any gene: 7. CDR3 length: 18 residues. Per the germline V gene, CDR1 is LGHNA and CDR2 is YSLEER. CDR3 coding DNA: TGCGCCAGCAGCCAAGATTGGGGGGACAGGGCGAGCAATCAGCCCCAGCATTTT. This gives the protein CASSQDWGDRASNQPQHF.

This clone has only one observation. The rearrangement joins TRBV6-2 or TRBV6-3 to TRBJ1-2; D remains ambiguous. Trimming cost V 6 bases and J 6 bases, with 14 bases left between them. The CDR3 length is 13 residues. Germline CDR1 is MNHEY and CDR2 is SVGEGT. This chain's CDR3 is CASSLQNYDGYTF. The CDR3 nucleotides are TGTGCCAGCAGCCTACAGAATTACGATGGCTACACCTTC.

This rearrangement joins TRBV27 to TRBJ1-1; TRBD1 agrees at 12 bases. Trimming removed 2 bases from V and 7 bases from J; junction bases left unmatched: 5. Germline V gene sequence: CDR1 MNHEY, CDR2 SMNVEV (reference sequence). CDR3 length: 15 amino acids. The chain's CDR3 is CASSLIGTGGIEAFF. CDR3 DNA: TGTGCCAGCAGTTTAATTGGGACAGGGGGCATTGAAGCTTTCTTT.

DNA of the CDR3: TGTGCCAGCAGCCGTAGCGGGGATTACTACGAGCAGTACTTC. It yields the protein CASSRSGDYYEQYF. The chain carries TRBV7-2 and TRBJ2-7, with TRBD2 matching over 8 bases. Germline V lookup: CDR1 SGHTA, CDR2 FQGNSA. The CDR3 length is 14 residues. J gave up 3 bases and V 5 bases, and 6 bases lay outside the gene matches.